Listed here are 26 T cell receptor beta chains from one sample, sequenced in a study of CXCR3 chemokines and chemotherapy response in bladder cancer. TCRdb used MiXCR to reprocess the PCR reads, holding one entry per CDR3 protein. The profile shows several thousand distinct CDR3 sequences, around 23% of them singletons. Sampling was done from a patient whose treatment included neoadjuvant chemotherapy. These TCRs come from a human donor with bladder cancer that did not respond to neoadjuvant chemotherapy.

At least ten counts were recorded for this clonotype. The chain carries TRBV2 and TRBJ1-6, with D possibly TRBD1 on 6 matching bases. Trimming stripped 8 bases from V and 8 bases from J, with 16 bases between. Germline CDR1 and CDR2: SNHLY and FYNNEI. CDR3 length equals 14 residues. In nucleotides, the CDR3 is TGTGCCAGCTCGCCCCCCAGGGGTGATTCACCCCTCCACTTT. It is translated as CASSPPRGDSPLHF.

On this clonotype itself: A far larger clone is off by one base, so a read error is likely. The CDR3 reads CASRDIVGGAGNEQFF. CDR3 DNA sequence: TGTGCCAGCAGAGACATTGTTGGGGGGGCCGGCAATGAGCAGTTCTTC. The V gene is TRBV6-2 or TRBV6-3, the J gene TRBJ2-1, with a possible D match to TRBD2 (7 bases). The CDR3 consists of 16 residues. Germline CDR1 is MNHEY and CDR2 is SVGEGT. Trimming stripped 6 bases from V and 6 bases from J, with 21 bases between.

Judged by abundance, this clonotype is medium-sized (0.01 to 0.1%). The rearrangement links TRBV5-6 to TRBJ2-3; 8 nucleotides match TRBD2. V was pared by 2 bases and J by 8 bases, with 10 bases of the junction left unmatched. The CDR3 has 15 residues. Per germline, CDR1 SGHDT and CDR2 YYEEEE. The CDR3 DNA is TGTGCCAGCAGCTTAATAGCGGGGACGGCGGGTACGCAGTATTTT. Residues: CASSLIAGTAGTQYF. The whole variable domain, remainder taken from reference TRBV5-6 and TRBJ2-3, is DAGVTQSPTHLIKTRGQQVTLRCSPKSGHDTVSWYQQALGQGPQFIFQYYEEEERQRGNFPDRFSGHQFPNYSSELNVNALLLGDSALYLCASSLIAGTAGTQYFGPGTRLTVL.

This clonotype qualifies as medium-sized. The rearrangement joins TRBV5-4 to TRBJ2-5; 7 bases line up with TRBD1. The trim removed 0 bases at V and 4 bases at J, leaving 6 bases unmatched. Germline V CDR1 and CDR2: SGHNT, YYREEE (reference sequence). The CDR3 extends over 15 amino acids. The CDR3 here is CASSLGQGNSETQYF. The CDR3 nucleotides are TGTGCCAGCAGCTTGGGACAGGGTAACTCAGAGACCCAGTACTTC. Filled out from reference TRBV5-4 and TRBJ2-5, the complete variable domain reads ETGVTQSPTHLIKTRGQQVTLRCSSQSGHNTVSWYQQALGQGPQFIFQYYREEENGRGNFPPRFSGLQFPNYSSELNVNALELDDSALYLCASSLGQGNSETQYFGPGTRLLVL.

Judged by abundance, this clonotype is medium-sized (0.01 to 0.1%). This chain joins TRBV6-1 and TRBJ2-5; TRBD1 aligns across 8 bases. The CDR3 covers 15 residues. Trimming at V came to 8 bases and at J to 1 base, leaving 9 bases not matched to a gene. Germline V gives CDR1 MNHNS, CDR2 SASEGT. The CDR3, as DNA: TGTGCCAGCCCATCTAATGGGACAGGCCAAGAGACCCAGTACTTC. As protein: CASPSNGTGQETQYF.

The sample holds many counts of this clonotype. The chain recombines TRBV27 with TRBJ2-3; 10 positions agree with TRBD2. J was trimmed by 1 base and V by 3 bases; bases with no gene match: 4. Germline V gene data show CDR1 as MNHEY and CDR2 as SMNVEV (reference sequence). The CDR3 has 16 residues. The CDR3 region is CASSLRLAGGTDTQYF. The CDR3 bases are TGTGCCAGCAGTTTGCGTCTAGCGGGGGGCACAGATACGCAGTATTTT.

This clonotype was recorded a few times. The likely explanation is a read error, given a far larger clone one base away. This rearrangement joins TRBV6-1 to TRBJ2-7, with no clear D. The ends were cut back, 6 bases at V and 7 bases at J, with 10 bases in the middle. This CDR3 spans 11 amino acids. The germline gives CDR1 MNHNS, CDR2 SASEGT. CDR3 DNA: TGTGCCAGCAGGCTAAACGCGGAGCAGTACTTC. Its protein is CASRLNAEQYF.

This clonotype was seen ten or more times. The chain has TRBV28 and TRBJ1-1; maybe TRBD1 (5 bases). The CDR3 is made up of 13 amino acids. V was shortened by 4 bases and J by 7 bases, with 13 bases between the two germline ends. Germline values: CDR1 MDHEN, CDR2 SYDVKM. The CDR3 spells CASSSSGTIEAFF. The CDR3 DNA is TGTGCCAGCAGTTCAAGCGGGACGATTGAAGCTTTCTTT.

This clonotype came up many times. CDR3 sequence (DNA): TGTGCCAGCAGCGTAGTTCGCGGGGAGCTGTTTTTT. This translates into CASSVVRGELFF. The chain has TRBV9 and TRBJ2-2; D is ambiguous. The CDR3 spans 12 residues. Germline values: CDR1 SGDLS, CDR2 YYNGEE. Trimming pared 0 bases from V and 7 bases from J, leaving 4 bases between.

Regarding this clonotype: A far larger clone is one base from this, pointing to a likely read error. J is TRBJ2-1 and V is TRBV6-1; D possibly uses TRBD1 or TRBD2 (5 bases each). V lost 5 bases, J lost 2 bases, and 13 bases lay in between. This CDR3 contains 15 residues. Germline V CDR1 and CDR2: MNHNS, SASEGT. The CDR3 here is CASSLRGPTYNEQFF. DNA for the CDR3: TGTGCCAGCAGTTTACGGGGACCTACCTACAATGAGCAGTTCTTC.

By share, this clonotype counts as medium-sized. The chain links TRBV6-5 to TRBJ1-5; TRBD1 aligns across 7 bases. V was pared by 5 bases and J by 5 bases, with 6 bases of the junction left unmatched. Germline loops: CDR1 MNHEY, CDR2 SVGAGI. The CDR3 has 14 amino acids. Written as DNA, the CDR3 is TGTGCCAGCAGTAAACAGGGGAGGGATCAGCCCCAGCATTTT. This translates into CASSKQGRDQPQHF.

This clonotype rates as medium-sized. The chain uses TRBV30 and TRBJ1-1; D possibly corresponds to TRBD1 (5 bases). V lost 5 bases, J lost 7 bases, and 20 bases lay in between. The V gene's germline CDR1 is GTSNPN and CDR2 SVGIG (reference sequence). The CDR3 contains 14 residues. CDR3 in amino acids: CAWDRTAWGNEAFF. The DNA of the CDR3 is TGTGCCTGGGATAGGACTGCTTGGGGGAATGAAGCTTTCTTT.

The CDR3 DNA reads TGTGCCAGCAAGGGAGGGGAGGAGGGGACTGAAGCTTTCTTT. Amino acids: CASKGGEEGTEAFF. V and J are TRBV6-1 and TRBJ1-1, with TRBD1 as a possible D gene (5 bases). This CDR3 is built from 14 residues. Trimming pared 7 bases from V and 5 bases from J, leaving 17 bases between. The germline gives CDR1 MNHNS, CDR2 SASEGT.

By its share, this clonotype is medium-sized. The V call is TRBV18, the J call TRBJ2-3; the match to TRBD1 covers 9 bases. Germline CDR1 KGHSH, CDR2 LQKENI. Trimming took 4 bases from V and 1 from J; bases not matched to a gene: 0. The CDR3 covers 14 residues. In DNA, the CDR3 is TGTGCCAGCTCACGGGACAGGGGCACAGATACGCAGTATTTT. Encoded protein: CASSRDRGTDTQYF.

About this clonotype: Given a far larger clone just one base away, this is likely a sequencing read error. The V and J genes are TRBV6-2 or TRBV6-3 and TRBJ2-1; D possibly uses TRBD1 or TRBD2 (5 bases each). From germline, CDR1 is MNHEY and CDR2 SVGEGT. V gave up 0 bases and J gave up 10 bases, with 16 bases separating them. The CDR3 sequence is 15 residues long. The CDR3 loop is CASSYSIRESYEQFF. The DNA of the CDR3 is TGTGCCAGCAGTTACTCGATCAGGGAGTCCTACGAGCAGTTCTTC.

In its sample, this clonotype ranks as medium-sized (0.01 to 0.1%). This rearrangement joins TRBV6-1 to TRBJ1-1; D unresolved. CDR1 is MNHNS and CDR2 is SASEGT in the germline V gene. The CDR3 has 12 residues. V lost 10 bases, J lost 8 bases, and 17 bases lay in between. The DNA for the CDR3 is TGTGCCATCCTAAGACCGGGTAAGGAAGCTTTCTTT. Its translation is CAILRPGKEAFF.

This clonotype showed up many times. The V and J genes are TRBV6-5 and TRBJ2-3; a weak D match, TRBD2 (5 bases). Germline V CDR1 and CDR2: MNHEY, SVGAGI. CDR3 length equals 14 residues. The germline V and J ends were trimmed by 9 bases and 4 bases, with 17 bases remaining between them. The CDR3 sequence is CASSLTGFADTQYF. The DNA for the CDR3 is TGTGCCAGTTCTCTCACGGGGTTTGCAGATACGCAGTATTTT.

This clonotype has ten or more counts. The chain employs TRBV29-1 and TRBJ2-3, with D maybe TRBD2 (6 bases). Germline CDR1 reads SQVTM; CDR2 reads ANQGSEA. Between the trimmed V and J ends, which lost 3 bases and 3 bases, there was a span of 13 bases. The CDR3 loop spans 14 amino acids. In nucleotides, the CDR3 is TGCAGCGTTGATGGACTGGAGGGAACAGATACGCAGTATTTT. Translation: CSVDGLEGTDTQYF.

This clonotype was seen at least ten times. The chain recombines TRBV7-9 with TRBJ2-5; D uncertain. V shed 1 base and J shed 2 bases, with 11 bases lying between them. Per the germline V gene, CDR1 is SEHNR and CDR2 is FQNEAQ (reference sequence). The CDR3 runs to 15 residues. This CDR3 reads CASSLVPAAQETQYF. The CDR3 nucleotides are TGTGCCAGCAGCTTAGTTCCGGCAGCTCAAGAGACCCAGTACTTC.

This clonotype was seen at least ten times. The chain links TRBV5-5 to TRBJ1-2, with D perhaps TRBD1 (6 bases). The V gene's germline CDR1 is SGHKS and CDR2 YYEKEE (reference sequence). The V and J ends lost 2 bases and 0 bases respectively, with 14 bases between them. The CDR3 is 16 residues long. The CDR3 sequence is CASSLGTHRANYGYTF. Here the CDR3 DNA reads TGTGCCAGCAGCTTAGGGACCCACAGGGCTAACTATGGCTACACCTTC. The variable domain in full, completed from reference TRBV5-5 and TRBJ1-2, reads DAGVTQSPTHLIKTRGQQVTLRCSPISGHKSVSWYQQVLGQGPQFIFQYYEKEERGRGNFPDRFSARQFPNYSSELNVNALLLGDSALYLCASSLGTHRANYGYTFGSGTRLTVV.

This clonotype was observed many times. The V call is TRBV24-1, the J call TRBJ2-5; the D is unclear. The CDR3 length is 14 residues. Germline V gene lookup returns CDR1 KGHDR and CDR2 SFDVKD. V lost 5 bases, J lost 1 base, and 10 bases lay in between. Written as DNA, the CDR3 is TGTGCCACCAGTGCCCCTCCACCCCAAGAGACCCAGTACTTC. Residues: CATSAPPPQETQYF.

In its sample, this clonotype was seen many times. V is TRBV20-1 and J is TRBJ1-5; D gene ambiguous. Germline V gene data show CDR1 as DFQATT and CDR2 as SNEGSKA (reference sequence). The CDR3 loop spans 15 amino acids. Trimming removed 0 bases from V and 0 bases from J, with 9 bases in between. DNA of the CDR3: TGCAGTGCTAGAGATACCGGGAGTAGCAATCAGCCCCAGCATTTT. It encodes CSARDTGSSNQPQHF.

This sequence joins TRBV20-1 and TRBJ1-2; D uncertain. The CDR3 runs to 14 residues. V lost 0 bases and J 6 bases, leaving 14 bases between the germline ends. Germline CDR1 DFQATT, CDR2 SNEGSKA (reference sequence). CDR3 sequence reads: CSAREESQRNGYTF. CDR3 sequence (DNA): TGCAGTGCTAGAGAGGAGTCTCAACGGAATGGCTACACCTTC.

The chain links TRBV6-5 to TRBJ2-1; TRBD1 agrees at 7 bases. CDR3 length: 18 residues. The ends lost 0 bases at V and 0 bases at J; junction bases unmatched: 8. The germline CDR1 and CDR2 sequences are MNHEY and SVGAGI. The CDR3 DNA is TGTGCCAGCAGTTACTCGGGCCCCGAGGGGGCCTCCTACAATGAGCAGTTCTTC. Translating gives CASSYSGPEGASYNEQFF.

This clonotype was detected many times. The chain carries TRBV12-3 or TRBV12-4 and TRBJ1-3; D might be TRBD1 (5 bases). Between the trimmed V and J ends, which lost 3 bases and 10 bases, there was a span of 10 bases. The CDR3 is 12 amino acids. The CDR3 reads CASSLGGGTIYF. DNA for the CDR3: TGTGCCAGCAGTTTGGGTGGGGGGACCATATATTTT.

The table lists this clonotype with many counts. V is TRBV15 and J is TRBJ1-1; the D gene is possibly TRBD1 (5 bases). The length of the CDR3 is 13 residues. Trimming pared 11 bases from V and 1 base from J, leaving 14 bases between. CDR1 is LNHNV and CDR2 is YYDKDF in the germline V gene (reference sequence). This CDR3 reads CAGSGGGNTEAFF. The CDR3 DNA reads as TGTGCCGGGTCCGGGGGGGGGAACACTGAAGCTTTCTTT.